The T cell receptor (beta chain) under discussion was sequenced for a study of CD8+ T cells in alopecia areata. Study conclusions and caveats: Higher clonality than in normal scalp was seen in lesional scalp, especially alopecia totalis/universalis.

Following RNA extraction, reverse transcription yielded cDNA that acted as the sequencing template. Assay used: immunoSEQ multiplex PCR; TCRdb lists only in-frame clones, some missing. Recorded here are over 250,000 clones, none singletons. As concerns this clone: Antigen unknown. Gene names follow the mouse nomenclature. The CDR3 goes on 4 residues after the read ends, and that part is filled in from the germline J gene.

Cells that came from pooled cutaneous lymph nodes were sorted using CD4, CD8alpha, NKG2D, NKG2ACE and other markers. With V trimmed by 3 bases and J by 3 bases, 3 bases remained unmatched. Germline V gives CDR1 NSQYPW, CDR2 LRSPGD (reference sequence). There are 14 residues in the CDR3. The sequenced sample was CD4+ T cells sorted from a lymph node. V usage is TRBV1 and J usage is TRBJ2-5; 7 bases match TRBD2. This receptor was taken from a C3H/HeJ mouse with alopecia areata. Strain MHC haplotype: H2-k. CDR3 bases read: TGCACCTGCAGTGCGGGACTGTTTCAAGAC. It codes for CTCSAGLFQD. The entire CDR3 protein is CTCSAGLFQDTQYF. The variable domain in full, with the rest retrieved from reference TRBV1 and TRBJ2-5, is VTLLEQNPRWRLVPRGQAVNLRCILKNSQYPWMSWYQQDLQKQLQWLFTLRSPGDKEVKSLPGADYLATRVTDTELRLQVANMSQGRTLYCTCSAGLFQDTQYFGPGTRLLVL.